A selection of T cell receptor beta chains follows, all from one sample in a study of spatial heterogeneity in lung cancer. TCRdb reanalysed the 5' RACE reads using MiXCR and keeps one entry per CDR3 protein. The top ten hold 24% of the sample, which has about 120,000 distinct CDR3 sequences, approximately 10% seen once. Here the sequenced sample was PBMCs, taken at follow-up. The receptors originated from a female donor with early-stage non-small cell lung cancer. CDR3s include the opening cysteine and the closing phenylalanine or tryptophan. The D gene is left open where the match is weak. Clone size is shown for a subset of rows, as once, few, many or a class of expanded clone.

>TRBJ2-7|TRBV13|few|NA|14
TGTGCCAGCAGCTTTAAGGGGAGCTCCTACGAGCAGTACTTC
CASSFKGSSYEQYF
>TRBJ1-4|TRBV19|NA|NA|13
TGTGCTACACGGACAGCAACTAATGAAAAACTGTTTTTT
CATRTATNEKLFF
>TRBJ1-5|TRBV7-2|few|NA|14
TGTGCCAGCAGCTTAACGGAGGGGAGCCAGCCCCAGCATTTT
CASSLTEGSQPQHF
>TRBJ1-3|TRBV12-3/TRBV12-4|NA|TRBD1|18
TGTGCCAGCCGCCCTCCTGGGACAGGCGGGGGCTCTGGAAACACCATATATTTT
CASRPPGTGGGSGNTIYF
>TRBJ2-5|TRBV7-8|many|NA|14
TGTGCCAGCAGCAGAGGGGGGTCGGGAGAGACCCAGTACTTC
CASSRGGSGETQYF
>TRBJ1-3|TRBV5-1|NA|TRBD1|16
TGCGCCAGCAGCTTGGGGACAGGACTCTCTGGAAACACCATATATTTT
CASSLGTGLSGNTIYF
>TRBJ2-2|TRBV18|NA|NA|16
TGTGCCAGCTCCGAAAGTCCCGGACTGAACACCGGGGAGCTGTTTTTT
CASSESPGLNTGELFF
>TRBJ2-2|TRBV6-1|NA|NA|15
TGTGCCAGCAGTGAACTGGGGGGCCGCACCGGGGAGCTGTTTTTT
CASSELGGRTGELFF
>TRBJ2-1|TRBV29-1|many|NA|14
TGCAGCGGGAAAACGGAGTTGTTGAACAATGAGCAGTTCTTC
CSGKTELLNNEQFF
>TRBJ1-2|TRBV11-3|many|NA|13
TGTGCCAGCAGCATTGACACAAACTATGGCTACACCTTC
CASSIDTNYGYTF
>TRBJ1-1|TRBV6-6|many|TRBD1|13
TGTGCCAGCCGGACAGGGAGGAACACTGAAGCTTTCTTT
CASRTGRNTEAFF
>TRBJ2-1|TRBV11-3|few|TRBD2|17
TGTGCCAGCAGCTTTTTGATCGCGGGAGGAGCCTACAATGAGCAGTTCTTC
CASSFLIAGGAYNEQFF
>TRBJ2-2|TRBV10-3|many|NA|16
TGTGCCATCCCTTCCGGAGGGACTTTAAACACCGGGGAGCTGTTTTTT
CAIPSGGTLNTGELFF
>TRBJ1-2|TRBV28|few|NA|13
TGTGCCAGCGGGAGACAGAGCCTCTATGGCTACACCTTC
CASGRQSLYGYTF
>TRBJ1-1|TRBV3-1|many|NA|15
TGTGCCAGCAGCCAAGATTATCAGGGCCTCCGGGGGACTTTCTTT
CASSQDYQGLRGTFF
>TRBJ2-3|TRBV2|NA|NA|14
TGTGCCAGCAGTAAAAAGCGGAGCACAGATACGCAGTATTTT
CASSKKRSTDTQYF
>TRBJ2-5|TRBV12-3/TRBV12-4|NA|TRBD2|13
TGTGCCAGCAGTCTTAGCGGGACGGAGACCCAGTACTTC
CASSLSGTETQYF
>TRBJ2-1|TRBV3-1|NA|NA|15
TGTGCCAGCAGCCCCTCATCCTTCGACGGCAATGAGCAGTTCTTC
CASSPSSFDGNEQFF
>TRBJ2-7|TRBV28|NA|TRBD2|15
TGTGCCAGCAGCTATTTAATAGCGGGAGGAAGGGAGCAGTACTTC
CASSYLIAGGREQYF
>TRBJ2-3|TRBV6-1|NA|NA|14
TGTGCCAGCAGCTTCACAGGGTTTGGAGATACGCAGTATTTT
CASSFTGFGDTQYF
>TRBJ1-3|TRBV29-1|many|NA|13
TGCAGCGTCGTACTAGGTGCTGGAAACACCATATATTTT
CSVVLGAGNTIYF
>TRBJ2-1|TRBV4-2|many|TRBD1|14
TGTGCCAGCAGTCAAGGACAGGGGGAGGATGAGCAGTTCTTC
CASSQGQGEDEQFF
>TRBJ1-2|TRBV28|many|TRBD1|13
TGTGCCAGCAGTTTTGACAGGGGGCTTGGCTACACCTTC
CASSFDRGLGYTF
>TRBJ2-2|TRBV24-1|many|NA|15
TGTGCCACCAGTGATTGGAGGGGGCGGACCGGGGAGCTGTTTTTT
CATSDWRGRTGELFF
>TRBJ1-4|TRBV15|NA|NA|14
TGTGCCACCAGCCCAGGAGGGACTCTGAAAAAACTGTTTTTT
CATSPGGTLKKLFF
>TRBJ2-5|TRBV9|NA|NA|15
TGTGCCAGCAGCTCCGGACTCATTCCCTTGGAGACCCAGTACTTC
CASSSGLIPLETQYF
>TRBJ2-5|TRBV29-1|NA|NA|14
TGCAGCGTTGATCCGGGGACTTCACGAGAGACCCAGTACTTC
CSVDPGTSRETQYF
>TRBJ2-3|TRBV18|many|TRBD1|14
TGTGCCAGCTCACCACCTTGGACAGGAGATACGCAGTATTTT
CASSPPWTGDTQYF
>TRBJ2-6|TRBV18|NA|NA|14
TGTGCCAGCTCGAACCCCTCTGGGGCCAACGTCCTGACTTTC
CASSNPSGANVLTF
>TRBJ1-2|TRBV12-3/TRBV12-4|many|NA|15
TGTGCCAGCAGCCAGGCCCCCAACCTTATTGATGGCTACACCTTC
CASSQAPNLIDGYTF
>TRBJ2-2|TRBV12-3/TRBV12-4|NA|NA|12
TGTGCCAGCAAGTCGTCGGGCGGGGAGCTGTTTTTT
CASKSSGGELFF
>TRBJ2-1|TRBV7-3|NA|NA|16
TGTGCCAGCAGGGCCGGGATGGAAAGCTCCTACAATGAGCAGTTCTTC
CASRAGMESSYNEQFF
>TRBJ1-5|TRBV6-2/TRBV6-3|many|NA|11
TGTGCCAGCAGTCACTTCGGGCCCCAGCATTTT
CASSHFGPQHF
>TRBJ2-3|TRBV4-1|many|TRBD1|19
TGCGCCAGCAGCCAAGATCCGGTGGGCCGGGACAGGCAAACAGATACGCAGTATTTT
CASSQDPVGRDRQTDTQYF
>TRBJ2-7|TRBV7-9|few|NA|14
TGTGCCAGCAGCTTAGGGAAGGGCAGCTACGAGCAGTACTTC
CASSLGKGSYEQYF
>TRBJ2-3|TRBV18|NA|NA|14
TGTGCCAGCTCACCACCCTCCCTCGCAGATACGCAGTATTTT
CASSPPSLADTQYF
>TRBJ2-1|TRBV28|many|TRBD2|17
TGTGCCAGCAGTTTCCATCCTTCTAGCGGGGTCCACAATGAGCAGTTCTTC
CASSFHPSSGVHNEQFF
>TRBJ1-5|TRBV7-9|few|TRBD1|18
TGTGCCAGCAGCTTAGAGGACCTTGGTGGACAGGGGAATCAGCCCCAGCATTTT
CASSLEDLGGQGNQPQHF
>TRBJ2-5|TRBV28|NA|NA|14
TGTGCCAGCGCCGATCCCAACCTCCAAGAGGCCCAGTACTTC
CASADPNLQEAQYF
>TRBJ2-2|TRBV2|few|NA|15
TGTGCCAGCAGTGAAAGACAGGCGAACACCGGGGAGCTGTTTTTT
CASSERQANTGELFF
>TRBJ1-1|TRBV29-1|NA|NA|11
TGCAGCGAGGGGGTACACACTGAAGCTTTCTTT
CSEGVHTEAFF
>TRBJ2-2|TRBV5-1|NA|NA|17
TGCGCCAGCAGCTTGAGTATGGGCAGCTCGAACACCGGGGAGCTGTTTTTT
CASSLSMGSSNTGELFF
>TRBJ2-3|TRBV5-8|few|NA|11
TGTGCCAGCAGCTTTCTTAATACGCAGTATTTT
CASSFLNTQYF
>TRBJ2-2|TRBV12-3/TRBV12-4|few|NA|13
TGTGCCAGCAAACCTAGAGGGACCGGGGAGCTGTTTTTT
CASKPRGTGELFF
>TRBJ2-7|TRBV28|NA|TRBD1|13
TGTGCCAGCAGAAAGGGACAGTCCTACGAGCAGTACTTC
CASRKGQSYEQYF
>TRBJ1-2|TRBV5-1|few|NA|13
TGCGCCAGCAGCTTGGATTTTGCTATGGGCTACACCTTC
CASSLDFAMGYTF
>TRBJ2-1|TRBV6-5|few|TRBD1|14
TGTGCCAGCAGCCGGGACAGAGTTTACAATGAGCAGTTCTTC
CASSRDRVYNEQFF
>TRBJ2-2|TRBV24-1|NA|NA|12
TGTGCCACCAGTGACCCACAAACAGAGCTGTTTTTT
CATSDPQTELFF
>TRBJ1-6|TRBV20-1|NA|NA|14
TGCAGTGCTGGTGACAGCCTGGGGATTTCACCCCTCCACTTT
CSAGDSLGISPLHF
>TRBJ2-3|TRBV18|NA|NA|14
TGTGCCAGCTCTCCTGGACAATCTTTGGATACGCAGTATTTT
CASSPGQSLDTQYF
>TRBJ1-2|TRBV4-1|many|NA|15
TGCGCCAGCAGCCAAGAGTTCCGGGCTTTTTATGGCTACACCTTC
CASSQEFRAFYGYTF
>TRBJ1-1|TRBV14|many|TRBD1|19
TGTGCCAGCAGCCAGTCGAGGGCACAGGGGGCCGTTAGGGGCACTGAAGCTTTCTTT
CASSQSRAQGAVRGTEAFF
>TRBJ1-2|TRBV10-3|few|TRBD1|17
TGTGCCATCAGTGAGTCGACCCTACAGGGGGCGCGCTATGGCTACACCTTC
CAISESTLQGARYGYTF
>TRBJ2-3|TRBV19|NA|NA|14
TGTGCCAGCCGCGCCAGGGCGCGGGGAGATACGCAGTATTTT
CASRARARGDTQYF
>TRBJ2-3|TRBV7-8|few|NA|15
TGTGCCAGCAGCTTAGCGGGAGTAGGCACAGATACGCAGTATTTT
CASSLAGVGTDTQYF